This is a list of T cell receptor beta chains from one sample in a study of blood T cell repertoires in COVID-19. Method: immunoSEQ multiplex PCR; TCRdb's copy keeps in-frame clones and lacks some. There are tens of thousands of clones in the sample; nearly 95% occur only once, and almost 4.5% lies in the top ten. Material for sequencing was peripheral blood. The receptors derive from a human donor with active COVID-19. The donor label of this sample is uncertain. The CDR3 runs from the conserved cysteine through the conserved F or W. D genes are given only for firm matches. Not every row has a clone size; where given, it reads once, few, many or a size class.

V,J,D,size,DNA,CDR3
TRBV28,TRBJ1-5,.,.,TGTGCCAGCAGAGCAGGGGACAATCAGCCCCAGCATTTT,CASRAGDNQPQHF
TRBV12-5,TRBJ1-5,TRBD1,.,TGTGCTAGTGGTTCGGTTGTAGGACAGGGGTACTTGGGCAATCAGCCCCAGCATTTT,CASGSVVGQGYLGNQPQHF
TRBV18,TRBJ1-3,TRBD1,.,TGTGCCAGCTCACCAGGGACAGCAGGTGGAAACACCATATATTTT,CASSPGTAGGNTIYF
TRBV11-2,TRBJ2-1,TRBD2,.,TGTGCCAGCAGCGCCATCGCTAGCGGGAGTAGGCCCGGTAGTGAGCAGTTCTTC,CASSAIASGSRPGSEQFF
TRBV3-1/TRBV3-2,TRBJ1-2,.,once,TGTGCCAGCAGCCCACTCTTCCGGGCCCAAAGCGGGGATGGCTACACCTTC,CASSPLFRAQSGDGYTF
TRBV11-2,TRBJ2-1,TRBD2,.,TGTGCCAGCAGCGGTTTAGGGACTAGTTACAATGAGCAGTTCTTC,CASSGLGTSYNEQFF
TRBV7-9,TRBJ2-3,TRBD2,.,TGTGCCAGCAGCTTAAATTGGCGGGGGGGCACAGATACGCAGTATTTT,CASSLNWRGGTDTQYF
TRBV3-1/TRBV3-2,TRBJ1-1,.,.,TGTGCCAGCAGCCCACAGACAGGCACCCAAGCTTTCTTT,CASSPQTGTQAFF
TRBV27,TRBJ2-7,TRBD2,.,TGTGCCAGCAGTCTGACTAGCGGAGAATCTTACGAGCAGTACTTC,CASSLTSGESYEQYF
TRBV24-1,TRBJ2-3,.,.,TGTGCCACCAGTGACCATACAGGGTTTGGCACAGATACGCAGTATTTT,CATSDHTGFGTDTQYF
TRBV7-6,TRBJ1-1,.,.,TGTGCCAGCAGCTTAGTACGGGGAAGTCTATGGGACACTGAAGCTTTCTTT,CASSLVRGSLWDTEAFF
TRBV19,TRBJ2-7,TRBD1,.,TGTGCCAGTAGCAAACAGGGGGCGAGCTCCTACGAGCAGTACTTC,CASSKQGASSYEQYF
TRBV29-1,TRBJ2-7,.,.,TGCAGCGCGGGGGACAACCCCTACGAGCAGTACTTC,CSAGDNPYEQYF
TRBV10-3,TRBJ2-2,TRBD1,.,TGTGCCATCGGTGGGACAGGGAACACCGGGGAGCTGTTTTTT,CAIGGTGNTGELFF
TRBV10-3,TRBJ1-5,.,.,TGTGCCATCAGTGGTACAGGGTTTAGCAATCAGCCCCAGCATTTT,CAISGTGFSNQPQHF
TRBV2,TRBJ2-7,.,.,TGTGCCAGCAGACCGGACAGCGACTTACTCTACGAGCAGTACTTC,CASRPDSDLLYEQYF
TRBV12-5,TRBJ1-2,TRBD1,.,TGTGCTAGTGGTTTGACCCGACAGGGGGTAAACCCTAAACGACTATGGGGTTACACCTTC,CASGLTRQGVNPKRLWGYTF
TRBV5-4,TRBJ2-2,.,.,TGTGCCAGCAGCTTGAGCGGAAACACCGGGGAGCTGTTTTTT,CASSLSGNTGELFF
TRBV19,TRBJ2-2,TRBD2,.,TGTGCCAGCTCGGGAGGTTTGAACACCGGGGAGCTGTTTTTT,CASSGGLNTGELFF
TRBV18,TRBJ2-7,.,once,TGTGCCAGCTCCCCGACTAGTCCCGGTAGAGAGCAGTACTTC,CASSPTSPGREQYF
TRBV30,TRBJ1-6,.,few,TGTGCCTGGAGTACTCCAGGGGTTCCGCTCAATTCACCCCTCCACTTT,CAWSTPGVPLNSPLHF
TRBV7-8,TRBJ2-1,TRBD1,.,TGTGCCAGCAGCTTAGCCGGGACAGGGTCCTACAATGAGCAGTTCTTC,CASSLAGTGSYNEQFF
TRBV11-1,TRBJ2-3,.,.,TGTGCCAGCAGCCAAAACGTTCGGACAGATACGCAGTATTTT,CASSQNVRTDTQYF
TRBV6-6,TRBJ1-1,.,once,TGTGCCAGCAGTTGGGGGCGGAACACTGAAGCTTTCTTT,CASSWGRNTEAFF
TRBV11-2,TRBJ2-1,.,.,TGTGCCAGCAGCCCCGCGGGGGCCCAAGGGAATGAGCAGTTCTTC,CASSPAGAQGNEQFF
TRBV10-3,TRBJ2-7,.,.,TGTGCCATCAGTGCCGAAGATAAGCTCGAAGGGGACGAGCAGTACTTC,CAISAEDKLEGDEQYF
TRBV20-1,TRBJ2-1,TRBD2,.,TGCAGTGCTAGTTGGGTGACTAGCGGGGGAGGGGGTGAGCAGTTCTTC,CSASWVTSGGGGEQFF
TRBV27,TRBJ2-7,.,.,TGTGCCAGCACACAGGGTCATGAGCAGTACTTC,CASTQGHEQYF
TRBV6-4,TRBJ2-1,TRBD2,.,TGTGCCAGCAGTGAGGGGGCGGGAGGGATCGACAATGAGCAGTTCTTC,CASSEGAGGIDNEQFF
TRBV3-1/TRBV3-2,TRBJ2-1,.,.,TGTGCCAGCAGCCTAATAAACTACAATGAGCAGTTCTTC,CASSLINYNEQFF
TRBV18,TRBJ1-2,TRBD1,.,TGTGCCAGCTCACCCAACAGGGGGCCCGGATATGGCTACACCTTC,CASSPNRGPGYGYTF
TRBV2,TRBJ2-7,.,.,TGTGCCAGCAGTGACCCTTCGCAGGGGCTGATTTACGAGCAGTACTTC,CASSDPSQGLIYEQYF
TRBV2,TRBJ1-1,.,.,TGTGCCAGCAGTGAAGGAGTCAGGGAAAATGAAGCTTTCTTT,CASSEGVRENEAFF
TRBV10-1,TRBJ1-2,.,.,TGCGCCAGCAGTGCTACGGGGGTAGGAGGCTACACCTTC,CASSATGVGGYTF
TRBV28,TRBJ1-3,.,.,TGTGCCAGCAGTTTTAGGAGGGGCGCTGGAAACACCATATATTTT,CASSFRRGAGNTIYF
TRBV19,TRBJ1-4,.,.,TGTGCCAGTAGTCTAATTCCGGTGGTAACTAATGAAAAACTGTTTTTT,CASSLIPVVTNEKLFF
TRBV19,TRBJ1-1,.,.,TGTGCCAGTAGTTGGAGGGTTGGTGGGGACACTGAAGCTTTCTTT,CASSWRVGGDTEAFF
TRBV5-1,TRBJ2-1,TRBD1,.,TGCGCCAGCAGCTCGTCAGGGGGCGTCTACAATGAGCAGTTCTTC,CASSSSGGVYNEQFF
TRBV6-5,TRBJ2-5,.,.,TGTGCCAGCAGCCCCAGGGGAGAGACCCAGTACTTC,CASSPRGETQYF
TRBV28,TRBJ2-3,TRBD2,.,TGTGCCAGCAGTACAGAAGAGATTAGCGGGATGCATTATACGCAGTATTTT,CASSTEEISGMHYTQYF
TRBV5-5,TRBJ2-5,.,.,TGTGCCAGCAGCCAACTAGTGGAGACCCAGTACTTC,CASSQLVETQYF
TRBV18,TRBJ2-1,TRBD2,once,TGTGCCAGCTCACCCGCTAGCGGACCTCCCAATGAGCAGTTCTTC,CASSPASGPPNEQFF
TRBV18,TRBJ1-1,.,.,TGTGCCAGCTCAGGGGACTTGAACACTGAAGCTTTCTTT,CASSGDLNTEAFF
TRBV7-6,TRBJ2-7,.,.,TGTGCCAGCAGCCCGGACGGATCGGGGGCCTACGAGCAGTACTTC,CASSPDGSGAYEQYF
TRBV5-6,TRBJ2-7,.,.,TGTGCCAGCAGCATTTCAGGGTTGTACGAGCAGTACTTC,CASSISGLYEQYF
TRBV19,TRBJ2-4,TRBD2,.,TGTGCCAGTAGCGCCAGCGGGGCGGGTTACATTCAGTACTTC,CASSASGAGYIQYF
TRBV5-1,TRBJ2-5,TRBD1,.,TGCGCCAGCAGCTTTGGGACAGGCCAAGAGACCCAGTACTTC,CASSFGTGQETQYF
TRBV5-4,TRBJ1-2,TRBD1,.,TGTGCCAGCACCCGGGACAGGGAGGCTGGCTACACCTTC,CASTRDREAGYTF
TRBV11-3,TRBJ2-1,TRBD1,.,TGTGCCAGCAGCGACTACAGGGGTGACTACAATGAGCAGTTCTTC,CASSDYRGDYNEQFF
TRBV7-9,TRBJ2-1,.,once,TGTGCCACAATACTAGGCTCTAAGCAGTTCTTC,CATILGSKQFF
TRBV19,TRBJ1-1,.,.,TGTGCCAGTAGTAGGCGGGACCGCCTCGAAGCTTTCTTT,CASSRRDRLEAFF
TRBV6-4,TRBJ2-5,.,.,TGTGCCAGCAGCCGGGATATAAACAACCAAGAGACCCAGTACTTC,CASSRDINNQETQYF